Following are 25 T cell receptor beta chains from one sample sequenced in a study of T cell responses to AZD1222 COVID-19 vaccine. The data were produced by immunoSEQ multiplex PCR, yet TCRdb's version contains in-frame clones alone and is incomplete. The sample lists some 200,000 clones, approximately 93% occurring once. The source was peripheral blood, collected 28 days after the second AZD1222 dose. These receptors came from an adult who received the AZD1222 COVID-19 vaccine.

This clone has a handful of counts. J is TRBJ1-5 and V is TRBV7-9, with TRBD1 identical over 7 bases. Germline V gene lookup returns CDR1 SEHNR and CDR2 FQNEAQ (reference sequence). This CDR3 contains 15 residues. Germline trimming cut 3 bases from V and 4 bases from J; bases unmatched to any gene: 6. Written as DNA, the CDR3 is TGTGCCAGCAGCTTCTACAGGGGTTTAAATCAGCCCCAGCATTTT. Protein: CASSFYRGLNQPQHF.

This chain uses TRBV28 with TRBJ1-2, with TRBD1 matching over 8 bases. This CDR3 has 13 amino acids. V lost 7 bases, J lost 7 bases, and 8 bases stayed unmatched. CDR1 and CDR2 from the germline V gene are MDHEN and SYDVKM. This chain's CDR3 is CASTRQGITGYTF. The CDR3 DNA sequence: TGTGCCAGCACGAGACAGGGGATAACTGGCTACACCTTC.

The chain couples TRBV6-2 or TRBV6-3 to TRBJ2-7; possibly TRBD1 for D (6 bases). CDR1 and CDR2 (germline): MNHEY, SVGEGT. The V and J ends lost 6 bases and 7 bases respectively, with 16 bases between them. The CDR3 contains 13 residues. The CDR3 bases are TGTGCCAGCAGCAAAGGACAGCTCGGGGAGCAGTACTTC. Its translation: CASSKGQLGEQYF.

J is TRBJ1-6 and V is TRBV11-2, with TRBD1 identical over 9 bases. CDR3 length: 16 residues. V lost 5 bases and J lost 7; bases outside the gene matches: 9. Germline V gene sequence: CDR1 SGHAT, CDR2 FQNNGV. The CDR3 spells CASSNPGQGGNSPLHF. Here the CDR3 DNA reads TGTGCCAGCAGCAATCCGGGACAGGGCGGCAATTCACCCCTCCACTTT.

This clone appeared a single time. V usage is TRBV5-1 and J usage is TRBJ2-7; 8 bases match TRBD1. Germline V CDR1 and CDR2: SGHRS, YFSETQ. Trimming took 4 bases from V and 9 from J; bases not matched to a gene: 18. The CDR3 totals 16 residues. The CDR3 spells CASSLDRVGRPYWQYF. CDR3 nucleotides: TGCGCCAGCAGCCTGGACAGGGTGGGCCGTCCGTATTGGCAGTACTTC.

The CDR3 sequence is CASSLNRMGNTGELFF. The CDR3 nucleotides are TGTGCCAGCAGCTTAAACAGGATGGGGAACACCGGGGAGCTGTTTTTT. V usage is TRBV7-3 and J usage is TRBJ2-2; tentative D call: TRBD1 (5 bases). V lost 1 base, J lost 1 base, and 10 bases lay in between. The CDR3 covers 16 residues. CDR1 and CDR2 from the germline V gene are SGHTA and FQGTGA.

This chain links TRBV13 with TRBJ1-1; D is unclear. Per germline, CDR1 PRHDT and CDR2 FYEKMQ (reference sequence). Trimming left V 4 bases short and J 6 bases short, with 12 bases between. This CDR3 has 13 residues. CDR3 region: CASSYLGGPEAFF. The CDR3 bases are TGTGCCAGCAGCTACTTAGGTGGACCTGAAGCTTTCTTT.

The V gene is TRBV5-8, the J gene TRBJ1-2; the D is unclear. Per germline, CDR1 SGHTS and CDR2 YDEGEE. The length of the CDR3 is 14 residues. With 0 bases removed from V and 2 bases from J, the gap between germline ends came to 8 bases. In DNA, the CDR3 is TGTGCCAGCAGCTTGGGGCCGTCCAACTATGGCTACACCTTC. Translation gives CASSLGPSNYGYTF.

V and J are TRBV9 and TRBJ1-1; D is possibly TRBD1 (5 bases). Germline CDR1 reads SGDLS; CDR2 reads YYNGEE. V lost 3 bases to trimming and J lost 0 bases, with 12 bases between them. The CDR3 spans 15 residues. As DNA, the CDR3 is TGTGCCAGCAGCGCAGGGTATGACATGAACACTGAAGCTTTCTTT. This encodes CASSAGYDMNTEAFF.

CDR3 sequence: CASSPGLAGVGEQFF. The CDR3 DNA sequence: TGTGCCAGCAGCCCCGGACTAGCGGGAGTCGGCGAGCAGTTCTTC. The chain combines TRBV11-3 with TRBJ2-1, with TRBD2 identical over 13 bases. This CDR3 comprises 15 residues. The trim removed 5 bases at V and 10 bases at J, leaving 8 bases unmatched. The germline V gene encodes CDR1 SGHNT and CDR2 YENEEA.

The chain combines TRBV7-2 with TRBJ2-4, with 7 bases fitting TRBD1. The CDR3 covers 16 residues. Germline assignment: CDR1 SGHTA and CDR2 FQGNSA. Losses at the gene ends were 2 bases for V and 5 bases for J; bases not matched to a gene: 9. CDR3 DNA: TGTGCCAGCAGCTTAAACAGAGGGACAGATCAAAACATTCAGTACTTC. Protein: CASSLNRGTDQNIQYF.

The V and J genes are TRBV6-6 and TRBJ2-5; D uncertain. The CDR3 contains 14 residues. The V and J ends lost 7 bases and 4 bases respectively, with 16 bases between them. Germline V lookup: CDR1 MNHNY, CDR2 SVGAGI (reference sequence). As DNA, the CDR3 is TGTGCCAGCAATATGGTGGGGATGGGAGAGACCCAGTACTTC. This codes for CASNMVGMGETQYF.

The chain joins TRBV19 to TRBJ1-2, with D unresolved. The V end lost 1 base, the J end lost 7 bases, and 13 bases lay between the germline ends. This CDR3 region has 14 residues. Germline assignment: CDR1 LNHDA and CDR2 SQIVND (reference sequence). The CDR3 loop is CASSIVAGNVGYTF. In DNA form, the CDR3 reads TGTGCCAGTAGTATAGTCGCCGGGAATGTTGGCTACACCTTC.

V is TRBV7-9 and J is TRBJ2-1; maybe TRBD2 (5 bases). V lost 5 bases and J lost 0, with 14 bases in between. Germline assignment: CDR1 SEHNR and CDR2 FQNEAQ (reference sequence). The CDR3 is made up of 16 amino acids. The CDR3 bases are TGTGCCAGCAGCCTCGGACTGTTAAGCTCCTACAATGAGCAGTTCTTC. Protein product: CASSLGLLSSYNEQFF.

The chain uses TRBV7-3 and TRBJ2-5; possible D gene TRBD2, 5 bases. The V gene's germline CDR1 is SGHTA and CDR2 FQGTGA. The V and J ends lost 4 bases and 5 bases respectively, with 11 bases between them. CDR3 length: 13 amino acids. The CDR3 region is CASSSLASETQYF. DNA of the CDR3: TGTGCCAGCAGCTCGCTAGCTTCGGAGACCCAGTACTTC.

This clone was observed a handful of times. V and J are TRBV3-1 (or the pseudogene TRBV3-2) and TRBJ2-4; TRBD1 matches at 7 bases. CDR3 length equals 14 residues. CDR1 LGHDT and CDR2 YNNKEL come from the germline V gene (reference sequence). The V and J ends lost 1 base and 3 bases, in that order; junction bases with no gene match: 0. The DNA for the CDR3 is TGTGCCAGCAGCCAAGGGGACAGCAAAAACATTCAGTACTTC. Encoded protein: CASSQGDSKNIQYF.

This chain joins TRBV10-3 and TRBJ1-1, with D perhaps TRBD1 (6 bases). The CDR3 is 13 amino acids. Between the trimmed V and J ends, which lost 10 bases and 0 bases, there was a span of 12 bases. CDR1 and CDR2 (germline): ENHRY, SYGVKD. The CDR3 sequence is CATLTGLNTEAFF. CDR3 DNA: TGTGCCACCCTTACAGGGTTGAACACTGAAGCTTTCTTT.

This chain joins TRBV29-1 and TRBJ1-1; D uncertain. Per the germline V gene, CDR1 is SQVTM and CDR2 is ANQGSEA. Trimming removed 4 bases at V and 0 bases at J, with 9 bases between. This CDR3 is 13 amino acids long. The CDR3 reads CSVVGRMNTEAFF. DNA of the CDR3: TGCAGCGTTGTTGGCAGAATGAACACTGAAGCTTTCTTT.

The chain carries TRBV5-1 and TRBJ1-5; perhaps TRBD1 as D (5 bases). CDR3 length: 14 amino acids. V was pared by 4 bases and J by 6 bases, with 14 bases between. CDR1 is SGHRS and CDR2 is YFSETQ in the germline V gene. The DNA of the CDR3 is TGCGCCAGCAGCCCGGCAGGGTTTGGTCAGCCCCAGCATTTT. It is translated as CASSPAGFGQPQHF.

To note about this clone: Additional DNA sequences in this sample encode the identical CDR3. In nucleotides, the CDR3 is TGTGCCAGCAGAGGGCAGGGGGCCGGCACTGAAGCTTTCTTT. It specifies CASRGQGAGTEAFF. The chain is built from TRBV2 and TRBJ1-1; TRBD1 matches 8 bases. CDR3 length: 14 residues. V dropped 6 bases and J dropped 4; count of bases not matched to a gene: 7. The germline V gene encodes CDR1 SNHLY and CDR2 FYNNEI.

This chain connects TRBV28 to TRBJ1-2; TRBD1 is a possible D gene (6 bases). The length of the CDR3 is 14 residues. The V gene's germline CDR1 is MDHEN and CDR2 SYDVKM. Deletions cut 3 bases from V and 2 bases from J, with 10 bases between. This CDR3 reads CASSFQGINYGYTF. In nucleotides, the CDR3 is TGTGCCAGCAGTTTTCAGGGGATCAACTATGGCTACACCTTC.

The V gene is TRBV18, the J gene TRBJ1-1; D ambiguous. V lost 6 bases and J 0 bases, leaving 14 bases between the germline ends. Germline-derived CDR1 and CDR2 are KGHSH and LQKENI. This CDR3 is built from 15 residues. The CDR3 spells CASSALPAVNTEAFF. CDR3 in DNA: TGTGCCAGCTCGGCCCTCCCCGCCGTGAACACTGAAGCTTTCTTT.

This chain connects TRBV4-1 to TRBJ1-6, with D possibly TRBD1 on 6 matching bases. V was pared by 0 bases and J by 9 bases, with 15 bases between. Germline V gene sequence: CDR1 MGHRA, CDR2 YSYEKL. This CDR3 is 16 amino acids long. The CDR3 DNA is TGCGCCAGCAGCCAAGATAAGCAGGGGTTTAGTTCACCCCTCCACTTT. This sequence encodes CASSQDKQGFSSPLHF.

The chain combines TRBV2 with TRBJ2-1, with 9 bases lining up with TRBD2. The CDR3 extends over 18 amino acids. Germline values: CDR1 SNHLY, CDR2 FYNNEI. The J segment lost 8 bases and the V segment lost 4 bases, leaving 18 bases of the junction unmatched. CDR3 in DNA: TGTGCCAGCAGTGCAAGCGGGGGGTCACCTTCTCCTAGGTATGAGCAGTTCTTC. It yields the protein CASSASGGSPSPRYEQFF.

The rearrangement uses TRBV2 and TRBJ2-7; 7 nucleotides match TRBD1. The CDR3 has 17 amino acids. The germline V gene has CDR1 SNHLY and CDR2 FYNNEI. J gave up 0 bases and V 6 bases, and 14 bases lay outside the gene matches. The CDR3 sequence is CASSVPSSGTVSYEQYF. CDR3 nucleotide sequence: TGTGCCAGCAGCGTACCATCCTCCGGGACAGTCTCCTACGAGCAGTACTTC.